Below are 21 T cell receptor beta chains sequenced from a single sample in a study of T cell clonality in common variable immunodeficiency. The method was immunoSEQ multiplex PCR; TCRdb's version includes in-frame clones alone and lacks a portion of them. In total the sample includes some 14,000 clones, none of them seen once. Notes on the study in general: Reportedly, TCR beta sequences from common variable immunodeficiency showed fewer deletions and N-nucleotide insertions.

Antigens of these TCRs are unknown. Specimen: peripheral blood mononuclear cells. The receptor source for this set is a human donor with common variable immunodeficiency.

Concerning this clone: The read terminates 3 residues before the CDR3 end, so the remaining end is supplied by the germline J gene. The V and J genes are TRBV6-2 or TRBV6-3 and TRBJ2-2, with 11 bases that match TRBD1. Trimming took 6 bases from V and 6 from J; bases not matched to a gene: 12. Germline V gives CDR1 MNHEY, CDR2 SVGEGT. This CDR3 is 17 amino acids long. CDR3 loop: CASSQRTGGSFAGELFF. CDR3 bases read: TGTGCCAGCAGCCAGCGGACAGGGGGCTCGTTCGCCGGGGAG.

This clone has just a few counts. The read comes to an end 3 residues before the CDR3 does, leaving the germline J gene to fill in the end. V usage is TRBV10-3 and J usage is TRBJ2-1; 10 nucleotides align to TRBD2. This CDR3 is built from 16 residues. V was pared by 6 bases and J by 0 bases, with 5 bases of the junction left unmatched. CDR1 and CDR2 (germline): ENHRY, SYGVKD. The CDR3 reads CAIRLERGGSYNEQFF. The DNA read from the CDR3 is TGTGCCATCAGGTTAGAGCGGGGGGGCTCCTACAATGAG.

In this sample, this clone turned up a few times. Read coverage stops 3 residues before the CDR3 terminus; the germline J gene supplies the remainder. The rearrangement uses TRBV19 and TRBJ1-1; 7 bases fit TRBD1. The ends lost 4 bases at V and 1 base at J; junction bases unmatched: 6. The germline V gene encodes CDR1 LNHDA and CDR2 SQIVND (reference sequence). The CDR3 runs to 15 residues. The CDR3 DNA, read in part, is TGTGCCAGTAGTACCCCGACAGGGAGGAACACTGAA. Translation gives CASSTPTGRNTE. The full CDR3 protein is CASSTPTGRNTEAFF.

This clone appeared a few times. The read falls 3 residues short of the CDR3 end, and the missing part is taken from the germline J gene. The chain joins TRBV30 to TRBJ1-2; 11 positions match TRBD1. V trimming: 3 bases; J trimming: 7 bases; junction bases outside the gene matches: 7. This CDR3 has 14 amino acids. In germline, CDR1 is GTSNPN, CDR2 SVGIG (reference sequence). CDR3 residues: CAWSRTGGFIGYTF. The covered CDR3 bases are TGTGCCTGGAGCAGGACAGGGGGCTTTATTGGC.

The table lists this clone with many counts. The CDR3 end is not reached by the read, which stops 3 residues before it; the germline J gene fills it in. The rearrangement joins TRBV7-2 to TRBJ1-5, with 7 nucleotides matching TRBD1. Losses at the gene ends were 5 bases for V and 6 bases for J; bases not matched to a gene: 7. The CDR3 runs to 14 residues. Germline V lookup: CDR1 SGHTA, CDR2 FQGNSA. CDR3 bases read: TGTGCCAGCAGCCCAGGGGACAGCGCTCAGCCC. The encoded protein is CASSPGDSAQP. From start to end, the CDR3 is CASSPGDSAQPQHF.

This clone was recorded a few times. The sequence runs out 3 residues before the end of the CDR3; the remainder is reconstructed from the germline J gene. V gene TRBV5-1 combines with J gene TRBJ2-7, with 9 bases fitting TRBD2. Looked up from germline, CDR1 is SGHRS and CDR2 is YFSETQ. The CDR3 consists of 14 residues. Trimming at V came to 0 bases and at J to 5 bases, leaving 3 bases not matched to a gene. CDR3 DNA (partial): TGCGCCAGCAGCTTGGCCACTAGCGGGCACGAG. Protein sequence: CASSLATSGHE. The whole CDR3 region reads CASSLATSGHEQYF.

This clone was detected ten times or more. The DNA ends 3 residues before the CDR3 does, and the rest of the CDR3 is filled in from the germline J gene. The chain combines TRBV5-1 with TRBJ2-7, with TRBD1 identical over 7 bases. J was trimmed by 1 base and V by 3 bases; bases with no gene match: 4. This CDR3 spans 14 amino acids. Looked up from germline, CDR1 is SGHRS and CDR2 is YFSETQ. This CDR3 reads CASSSGQWSYEQYF. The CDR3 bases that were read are TGCGCCAGCAGCTCGGGACAGTGGTCCTACGAG.

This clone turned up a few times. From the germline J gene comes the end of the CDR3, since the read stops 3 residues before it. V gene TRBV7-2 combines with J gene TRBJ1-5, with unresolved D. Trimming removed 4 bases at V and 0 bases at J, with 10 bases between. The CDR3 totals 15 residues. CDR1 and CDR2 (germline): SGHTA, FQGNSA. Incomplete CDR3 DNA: TGTGCCAGCAGCTCCAAGGGCAATAGCAATCAGCCC. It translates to CASSSKGNSNQP. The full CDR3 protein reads CASSSKGNSNQPQHF.

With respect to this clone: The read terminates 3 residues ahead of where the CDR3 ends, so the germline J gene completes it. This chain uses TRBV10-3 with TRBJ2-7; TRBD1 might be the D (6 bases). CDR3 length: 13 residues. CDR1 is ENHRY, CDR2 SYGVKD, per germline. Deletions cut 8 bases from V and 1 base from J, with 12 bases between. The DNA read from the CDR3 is TGTGCCATCGGCCGGGACAATTCCTACGAG. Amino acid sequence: CAIGRDNSYE. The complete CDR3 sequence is CAIGRDNSYEQYF.

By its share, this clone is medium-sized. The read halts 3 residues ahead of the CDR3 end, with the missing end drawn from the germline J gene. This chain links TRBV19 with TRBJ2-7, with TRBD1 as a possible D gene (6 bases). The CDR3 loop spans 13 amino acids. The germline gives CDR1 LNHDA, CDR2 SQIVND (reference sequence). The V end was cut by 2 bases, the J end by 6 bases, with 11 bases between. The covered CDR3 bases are TGTGCCAGTAGTATAAAACAGGGTGGCGAG. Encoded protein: CASSIKQGGE. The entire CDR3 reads CASSIKQGGEQYF. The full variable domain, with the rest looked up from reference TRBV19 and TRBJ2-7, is DGGITQSPKYLFRKEGQNVTLSCEQNLNHDAMYWYRQDPGQGLRLIYYSQIVNDFQKGDIAEGYSVSREKKESFPLTVTSAQKNPTAFYLCASSIKQGGEQYFGPGTRLTVT.

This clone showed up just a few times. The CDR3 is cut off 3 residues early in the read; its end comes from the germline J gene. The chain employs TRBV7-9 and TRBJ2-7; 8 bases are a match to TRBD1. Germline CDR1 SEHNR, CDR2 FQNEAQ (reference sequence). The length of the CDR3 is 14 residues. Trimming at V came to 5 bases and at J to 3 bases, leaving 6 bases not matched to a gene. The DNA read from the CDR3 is TGTGCCAGCAGCCCCGACAGGGGCGTCTACGAG. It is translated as CASSPDRGVYE. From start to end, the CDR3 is CASSPDRGVYEQYF.

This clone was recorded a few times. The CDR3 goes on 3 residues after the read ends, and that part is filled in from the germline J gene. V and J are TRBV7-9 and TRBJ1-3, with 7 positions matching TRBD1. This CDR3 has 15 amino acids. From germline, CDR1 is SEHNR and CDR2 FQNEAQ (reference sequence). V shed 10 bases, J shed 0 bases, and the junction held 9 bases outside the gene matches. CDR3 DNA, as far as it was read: TGTGCCACCCCACAGGGGCGCGTCTCTGGAAACACC. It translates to CATPQGRVSGNT. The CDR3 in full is CATPQGRVSGNTIYF.

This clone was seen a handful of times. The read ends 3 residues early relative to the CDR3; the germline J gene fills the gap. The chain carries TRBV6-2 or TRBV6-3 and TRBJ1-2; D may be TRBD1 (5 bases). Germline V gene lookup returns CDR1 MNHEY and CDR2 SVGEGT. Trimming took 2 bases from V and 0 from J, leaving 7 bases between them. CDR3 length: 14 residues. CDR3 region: CASSYQTANYGYTF. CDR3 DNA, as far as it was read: TGTGCCAGCAGTTACCAGACAGCTAACTATGGC.

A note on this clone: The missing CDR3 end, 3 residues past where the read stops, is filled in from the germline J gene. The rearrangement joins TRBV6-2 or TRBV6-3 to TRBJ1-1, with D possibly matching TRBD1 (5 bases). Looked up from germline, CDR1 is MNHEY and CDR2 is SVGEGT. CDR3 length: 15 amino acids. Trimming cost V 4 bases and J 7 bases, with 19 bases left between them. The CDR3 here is CASSSIGRVTGEAFF. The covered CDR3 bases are TGTGCCAGCAGTTCGATTGGTAGGGTAACAGGTGAA.

CDR3: CASSWRQGAANEQFF. The CDR3 DNA, read in part, is TGTGCCAGCAGCTGGCGACAGGGGGCTGCTAATGAG. The rearrangement joins TRBV7-2 to TRBJ2-1; the match to TRBD1 covers 10 bases. The read terminates 3 residues ahead of where the CDR3 ends, so the germline J gene completes it. This CDR3 has 15 amino acids. Germline lookup yields CDR1 SGHTA and CDR2 FQGNSA. The trim removed 4 bases at V and 7 bases at J, leaving 7 bases unmatched.

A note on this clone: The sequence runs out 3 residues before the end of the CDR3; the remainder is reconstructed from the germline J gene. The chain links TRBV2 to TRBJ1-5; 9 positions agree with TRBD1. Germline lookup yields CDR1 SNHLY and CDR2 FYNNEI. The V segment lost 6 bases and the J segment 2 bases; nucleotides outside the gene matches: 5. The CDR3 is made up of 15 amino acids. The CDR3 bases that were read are TGTGCCAGCAGCCGGGACAGGGCACGCAATCAGCCC. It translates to CASSRDRARNQP. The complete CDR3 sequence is CASSRDRARNQPQHF.

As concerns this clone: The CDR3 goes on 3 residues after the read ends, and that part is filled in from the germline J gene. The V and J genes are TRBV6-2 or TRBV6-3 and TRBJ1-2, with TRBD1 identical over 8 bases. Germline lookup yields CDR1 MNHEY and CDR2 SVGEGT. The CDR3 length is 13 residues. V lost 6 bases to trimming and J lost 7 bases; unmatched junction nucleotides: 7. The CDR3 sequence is CASSLGTGSGYTF. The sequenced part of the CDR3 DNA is TGTGCCAGCAGCCTCGGGACAGGTAGTGGC.

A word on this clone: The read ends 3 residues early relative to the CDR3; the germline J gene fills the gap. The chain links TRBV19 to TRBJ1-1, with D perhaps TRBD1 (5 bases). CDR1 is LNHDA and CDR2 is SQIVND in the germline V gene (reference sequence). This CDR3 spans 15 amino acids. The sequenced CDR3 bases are TGTGCCCAGTTGGGTGAGGAGGGGAGAACTGCGGAA. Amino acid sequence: CAQLGEEGRTAE. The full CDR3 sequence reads CAQLGEEGRTAEAFF. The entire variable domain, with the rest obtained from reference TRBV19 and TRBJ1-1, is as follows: DGGITQSPKYLFRKEGQNVTLSCEQNLNHDAMYWYRQDPGQGLRLIYYSQIVNDFQKGDIAEGYSVSREKKESFPLTVTSAQKNPTAFYLCAQLGEEGRTAEAFFGQGTRLTVV.

The sequenced CDR3 bases are TGTGCCAGTAGTCAGCCCGGGACAGGGGGCAAGGGGGACACTGAA. Protein: CASSQPGTGGKGDTE. The full-length CDR3 reads as CASSQPGTGGKGDTEAFF. The chain uses TRBV19 and TRBJ1-1, with 12 bases lining up with TRBD1. With the read ending 3 residues before the CDR3 end, the germline J gene is used to fill in that end. The junction had 13 bases not matched to a gene; V was cut back by 5 bases and J by 3 bases. CDR3 length: 18 amino acids. Germline V lookup: CDR1 LNHDA, CDR2 SQIVND (reference sequence). Combining the CDR3 with reference TRBV19 and TRBJ1-1 gives the whole variable domain DGGITQSPKYLFRKEGQNVTLSCEQNLNHDAMYWYRQDPGQGLRLIYYSQIVNDFQKGDIAEGYSVSREKKESFPLTVTSAQKNPTAFYLCASSQPGTGGKGDTEAFFGQGTRLTVV.

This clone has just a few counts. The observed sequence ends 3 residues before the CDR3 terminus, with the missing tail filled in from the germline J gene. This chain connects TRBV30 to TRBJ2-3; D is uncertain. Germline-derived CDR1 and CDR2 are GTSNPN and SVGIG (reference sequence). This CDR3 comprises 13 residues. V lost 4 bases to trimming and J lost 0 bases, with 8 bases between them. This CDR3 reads CAWTEPSTDTQYF. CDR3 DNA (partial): TGTGCCTGGACTGAGCCTAGCACAGATACG.

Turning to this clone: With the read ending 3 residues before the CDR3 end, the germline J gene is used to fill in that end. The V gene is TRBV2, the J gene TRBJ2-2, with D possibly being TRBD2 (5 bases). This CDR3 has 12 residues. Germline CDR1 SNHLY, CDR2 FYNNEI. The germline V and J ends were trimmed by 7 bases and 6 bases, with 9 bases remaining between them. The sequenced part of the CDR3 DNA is TGTGCCAGCATTCGAGGGCCCGGGGAG. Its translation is CASIRGPGE. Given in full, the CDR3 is CASIRGPGELFF. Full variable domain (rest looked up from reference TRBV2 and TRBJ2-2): EPEVTQTPSHQVTQMGQEVILRCVPISNHLYFYWYRQILGQKVEFLVSFYNNEISEKSEIFDDQFSVERPDGSNFTLKIRSTKLEDSAMYFCASIRGPGELFFGEGSRLTVL.